This is a list of T cell receptor beta chains from one sample in a study of CD8 T cells in ankylosing spondylitis. TCRdb called the 5' RACE reads again in MiXCR, with one record for every CDR3 protein. Of about 220,000 distinct CDR3 sequences in the sample, about 7.3% are singletons; the top ten hold 13% to 15%. Sample: blood, either unsorted or a sorted T cell fraction (not recorded which). The receptor set was obtained from a male donor with ankylosing spondylitis. Both conserved end residues are part of each CDR3. Only some rows state a clone size, as once, few, many or a class for expanded clones.

clone_size	v_call	j_call	cdr3_aa
many	TRBV2	TRBJ2-4	CASRRGNIQYF
many	TRBV4-1	TRBJ2-1	CASSPRTSGGPPNEQFF
NA	TRBV14	TRBJ1-2	CASSQVGSGGYTF
many	TRBV6-1	TRBJ2-1	CASSEGGGRLDEQFF
few	TRBV5-1	TRBJ2-2	CASSLANQGPGELFF
few	TRBV10-1	TRBJ2-7	CASSVQGMNEQYF
many	TRBV27	TRBJ1-1	CASSAHRGQNTEAFF
many	TRBV3-1	TRBJ2-1	CASSQESASLEQFF
NA	TRBV4-3	TRBJ2-5	CASSWGLAGGANQETQYF
many	TRBV5-1	TRBJ1-2	CASSYDPDRGLSYGYTF
many	TRBV5-4	TRBJ2-5	CASSLTGSQTQYF
many	TRBV7-2	TRBJ1-3	CASSQGRSSGNTIYF
many	TRBV7-9	TRBJ2-7	CASSFGRGASYEQYF
many	TRBV20-1	TRBJ1-5	CSARGRALSNQPQHF
many	TRBV24-1	TRBJ2-5	CATSDLDSPPAETQYF
few	TRBV23-1	TRBJ2-3	CVSTPPGQGGADTQYF
NA	TRBV28	TRBJ2-2	CASGDRAATGELFF
many	TRBV4-3	TRBJ1-6	CASRQGTANSPLHF
many	TRBV7-9	TRBJ1-5	CASSSDGFNQPQHF
NA	TRBV20-1	TRBJ2-7	CSARVRGRVPYEQYF
NA	TRBV9	TRBJ2-1	CASSPLGNDHNEQFF
many	TRBV20-1	TRBJ2-7	CSVLVQGYEQYF
many	TRBV7-8	TRBJ2-7	CASSPIRDNYEQYF
many	TRBV6-4	TRBJ2-1	CASSDSILRLAAYNEQFF
many	TRBV7-9	TRBJ1-6	CASSLEINSPLHF
NA	TRBV3-1	TRBJ2-3	CATSQVTIGQGYSTDTQYF
many	TRBV6-1	TRBJ1-3	CASSLDRGSGNTIYF
many	TRBV12-5	TRBJ2-5	CASGLTQRTGTRRGETQYF
NA	TRBV7-9	TRBJ2-5	CASSPTPRGSQETQYF
NA	TRBV27	TRBJ1-5	CASSFGQGPSQPQHF
many	TRBV28	TRBJ2-1	CASSFRAAAHEQFF
few	TRBV11-2	TRBJ2-1	CASLSYNEQFF
many	TRBV6-5	TRBJ1-5	CASSYQNSYSNQPQHF
many	TRBV29-1	TRBJ1-1	CSVIDTEAFF
few	TRBV20-1	TRBJ2-7	CSAREPGRNEQYF
many	TRBV27	TRBJ2-7	CASSSVGGPSSYEQYF
few	TRBV10-3	TRBJ2-7	CAISGGQSYEQYF
many	TRBV6-1	TRBJ2-7	CASNGREFNEQYF
few	TRBV4-3	TRBJ2-1	CASSPSLIGFGFF
many	TRBV12-3/TRBV12-4	TRBJ1-1	CASSLGGSYTEAFF
many	TRBV27	TRBJ1-2	CASSLGVQGPYGYTF
many	TRBV7-9	TRBJ2-7	CASSSPVGTGVLYEQYF
many	TRBV14	TRBJ1-1	CASSQGNRDPEAFF
few	TRBV7-6	TRBJ2-7	CASSLGAPSYEQYF
NA	TRBV28	TRBJ2-7	CASSFSGGARYEQYF
many	TRBV19	TRBJ1-1	CASSIDRGRTEAFF
few	TRBV20-1	TRBJ2-3	CSARDLASGRHTQYF
NA	TRBV6-2/TRBV6-3	TRBJ1-2	CASSSRNGQPKYGYTF
many	TRBV2	TRBJ2-7	CASSVLEGQGSYEQYF
many	TRBV4-3	TRBJ2-3	CASSQVFTSGDTDTQYF
NA	TRBV20-1	TRBJ1-1	CSARGEGRVNTEAFF
NA	TRBV28	TRBJ2-1	CASSLFRSGSEGDDEQFF
NA	TRBV4-3	TRBJ2-1	CASSQLAGGSYNEQFF
many	TRBV11-1	TRBJ1-4	CASSFLIRTGATNEKLFF
many	TRBV6-2/TRBV6-3	TRBJ2-2	CASLHGGELFF
few	TRBV11-1	TRBJ2-3	CASSPSRDRGILGTDTQYF
many	TRBV6-2/TRBV6-3	TRBJ1-1	CASSYSGQVLDTEAFF
NA	TRBV20-1	TRBJ2-7	CSLEAGENYEQYF
many	TRBV15	TRBJ2-1	CATSSGYIQGDEQFF